Listed below are T cell receptor beta chains from one sample, sequenced in a study of control samples from healthy donors and cancer patients. Some clones are missing from TCRdb's copy, which holds only in-frame ones; the method was immunoSEQ multiplex PCR. The sample gives about 150,000 clones, about 90% of which show up once; over 1.5% is in the top ten. Sequencing was done on a sample of blood. Receptor source: a man younger than 30 in good health. Both conserved end residues are part of each CDR3. Fields, in order: CDR3 protein, CDR3 DNA, D gene, J gene, V gene. D genes are given only for firm matches.

CDR3 protein: CASSQEGGGVTGELFF
CDR3 DNA: TGTGCCAGCAGCCAAGAAGGTGGTGGGGTGACCGGGGAGCTGTTTTTT
D gene: -
J gene: TRBJ2-2
V gene: TRBV4-2

CDR3 protein: CAISESLQGQNGYTF
CDR3 DNA: TGTGCCATCAGTGAGTCGTTACAGGGGCAAAATGGCTACACCTTC
D gene: TRBD1
J gene: TRBJ1-2
V gene: TRBV10-3

CDR3 protein: CASSALGSGWTSGGPHEQFF
CDR3 DNA: TGTGCCAGCAGCGCCCTCGGTTCGGGTTGGACTAGCGGGGGGCCGCATGAGCAGTTCTTC
D gene: TRBD2
J gene: TRBJ2-1
V gene: TRBV9

CDR3 protein: CASSLGMGEQYF
CDR3 DNA: TGTGCCAGCAGCTTAGGCATGGGGGAGCAGTACTTC
D gene: -
J gene: TRBJ2-7
V gene: TRBV11-2

CDR3 protein: CASSPGVGYNEQFF
CDR3 DNA: TGTGCCAGCTCACCGGGGGTAGGCTACAATGAGCAGTTCTTC
D gene: -
J gene: TRBJ2-1
V gene: TRBV18

CDR3 protein: CASSFGGTGFDEQYF
CDR3 DNA: TGTGCCAGCAGCTTTGGCGGGACAGGGTTCGACGAGCAGTACTTC
D gene: TRBD1
J gene: TRBJ2-7
V gene: TRBV5-6

CDR3 protein: CASSLELATDTQYF
CDR3 DNA: TGTGCCAGCAGCCTCGAGCTAGCCACAGATACGCAGTATTTT
D gene: -
J gene: TRBJ2-3
V gene: TRBV3-1/TRBV3-2

CDR3 protein: CATSSLADTQYF
CDR3 DNA: TGTGCCACCAGCAGCTTGGCAGATACGCAGTATTTT
D gene: -
J gene: TRBJ2-3
V gene: TRBV15

CDR3 protein: CASAPGLSSYEQYF
CDR3 DNA: TGTGCCAGCGCCCCGGGACTGAGCTCCTACGAGCAGTACTTC
D gene: -
J gene: TRBJ2-7
V gene: TRBV18

CDR3 protein: CASSSPRGSNTDTQYF
CDR3 DNA: TGTGCCAGCAGCTCCCCCCGGGGGTCCAACACAGATACGCAGTATTTT
D gene: -
J gene: TRBJ2-3
V gene: TRBV5-4

CDR3 protein: CASSSGTGVGDEQYF
CDR3 DNA: TGTGCCAGCAGCTCCGGAACAGGGGTCGGCGACGAGCAGTACTTC
D gene: TRBD1
J gene: TRBJ2-7
V gene: TRBV5-5

CDR3 protein: CASSVRRGNSPLHF
CDR3 DNA: TGTGCCAGCAGCGTCCGAAGGGGGAATTCACCCCTCCACTTT
D gene: -
J gene: TRBJ1-6
V gene: TRBV7-2

CDR3 protein: CASSLGSRGRDYGYTF
CDR3 DNA: TGTGCCAGCAGTTTAGGCTCAAGGGGCCGGGACTATGGCTACACCTTC
D gene: -
J gene: TRBJ1-2
V gene: TRBV28

CDR3 protein: CASSLDSTEAFF
CDR3 DNA: TGTGCCAGCAGTTTAGACAGCACTGAAGCTTTCTTT
D gene: -
J gene: TRBJ1-1
V gene: TRBV28

CDR3 protein: CASSPHNGGKTEAFF
CDR3 DNA: TGTGCCAGCAGTCCCCATAACGGGGGAAAGACTGAAGCTTTCTTT
D gene: -
J gene: TRBJ1-1
V gene: TRBV28

CDR3 protein: CASSDSDGYYEQYF
CDR3 DNA: TGTGCCAGCAGTGACTCGGACGGGTACTACGAGCAGTACTTC
D gene: -
J gene: TRBJ2-7
V gene: TRBV2

CDR3 protein: CASSLYSRDGEQYF
CDR3 DNA: TGTGCCAGCAGCTTGTACTCCCGGGACGGTGAGCAGTACTTC
D gene: -
J gene: TRBJ2-7
V gene: TRBV7-3

CDR3 protein: CASSSGDRASLYEQYF
CDR3 DNA: TGTGCCAGCAGTTCCGGTGACAGGGCTTCCCTCTACGAGCAGTACTTC
D gene: TRBD1
J gene: TRBJ2-7
V gene: TRBV28

CDR3 protein: CASSPIILSGNTIYF
CDR3 DNA: TGTGCCAGCAGTCCCATTATCCTCTCTGGAAACACCATATATTTT
D gene: -
J gene: TRBJ1-3
V gene: TRBV6-6

CDR3 protein: CASSLTRVGNQPQHF
CDR3 DNA: TGTGCCAGCAGTTTAACCAGGGTGGGCAATCAGCCCCAGCATTTT
D gene: -
J gene: TRBJ1-5
V gene: TRBV27

CDR3 protein: CASSEGPAGNTIYF
CDR3 DNA: TGTGCCAGCAGTGAGGGACCGGCTGGAAACACCATATATTTT
D gene: -
J gene: TRBJ1-3
V gene: TRBV6-1

CDR3 protein: CANATDNYGYTF
CDR3 DNA: TGTGCCAACGCGACCGACAACTATGGCTACACCTTC
D gene: -
J gene: TRBJ1-2
V gene: TRBV12-3/TRBV12-4

CDR3 protein: CASSPGNTEAFF
CDR3 DNA: TGCGCCAGCAGCCCTGGGAACACTGAAGCTTTCTTT
D gene: -
J gene: TRBJ1-1
V gene: TRBV4-3

CDR3 protein: CASSWSTGGNGYTF
CDR3 DNA: TGCGCCAGCAGCTGGAGTACAGGGGGTAATGGCTACACCTTC
D gene: TRBD1
J gene: TRBJ1-2
V gene: TRBV5-1

CDR3 protein: CASSDDSNQPQHF
CDR3 DNA: TGTGCCAGCAGTGACGACAGTAATCAGCCCCAGCATTTT
D gene: -
J gene: TRBJ1-5
V gene: TRBV28

CDR3 protein: CSASWTSEETQYF
CDR3 DNA: TGCAGTGCTAGTTGGACTAGCGAGGAGACCCAGTACTTC
D gene: TRBD2
J gene: TRBJ2-5
V gene: TRBV20-1

CDR3 protein: CSAAGLTGQAWDF
CDR3 DNA: TGCAGCGCGGCAGGCCTGACAGGACAGGCTTGGGACTTC
D gene: TRBD1
J gene: TRBJ2-5
V gene: TRBV29-1

CDR3 protein: CASSPVRGILGDTGELFF
CDR3 DNA: TGTGCCAGCAGCCCCGTTCGGGGGATTCTTGGCGACACCGGGGAGCTGTTTTTT
D gene: -
J gene: TRBJ2-2
V gene: TRBV7-2

CDR3 protein: CASSVAQGEKLFF
CDR3 DNA: TGTGCCAGCAGCGTAGCACAGGGTGAAAAACTGTTTTTT
D gene: -
J gene: TRBJ1-4
V gene: TRBV9

CDR3 protein: CASSEGQLTQAFF
CDR3 DNA: TGTGCCAGCAGCGAGGGACAGCTGACCCAAGCTTTCTTT
D gene: TRBD1
J gene: TRBJ1-1
V gene: TRBV7-2

CDR3 protein: CASSRAGQETQYF
CDR3 DNA: TGTGCCAGCTCACGGGCAGGGCAAGAGACCCAGTACTTC
D gene: -
J gene: TRBJ2-5
V gene: TRBV18

CDR3 protein: CASSFGGFEGETQYF
CDR3 DNA: TGTGCCAGCAGTTTTGGGGGATTTGAAGGAGAGACCCAGTACTTC
D gene: -
J gene: TRBJ2-5
V gene: TRBV27

CDR3 protein: CASSLSGGETQYF
CDR3 DNA: TGTGCCAGCAGCTTGTCAGGAGGGGAGACCCAGTACTTC
D gene: -
J gene: TRBJ2-5
V gene: TRBV7-2

CDR3 protein: CASSTHRGRVRSEQYF
CDR3 DNA: TGTGCCAGCAGCACACACAGGGGGCGGGTTCGTTCCGAGCAGTACTTC
D gene: TRBD1
J gene: TRBJ2-7
V gene: TRBV11-2

CDR3 protein: CASSRRGSQETQYF
CDR3 DNA: TGTGCCAGCAGCCGGAGGGGGTCCCAAGAGACCCAGTACTTC
D gene: -
J gene: TRBJ2-5
V gene: TRBV7-6

CDR3 protein: CASSLDPPRWRGPYEQYF
CDR3 DNA: TGTGCCAGCAGCTTAGACCCGCCCCGTTGGCGGGGGCCTTACGAGCAGTACTTC
D gene: -
J gene: TRBJ2-7
V gene: TRBV7-2

CDR3 protein: CASSLDQETQYF
CDR3 DNA: TGCGCCAGCAGCTTGGATCAAGAGACCCAGTACTTC
D gene: -
J gene: TRBJ2-5
V gene: TRBV5-1

CDR3 protein: CASSLKGGQANTEAFF
CDR3 DNA: TGTGCCAGCAGCTTAAAAGGGGGTCAGGCCAACACTGAAGCTTTCTTT
D gene: -
J gene: TRBJ1-1
V gene: TRBV7-3

CDR3 protein: CASSQDMTPGGETQYF
CDR3 DNA: TGTGCCAGCAGCCAAGATATGACGCCGGGCGGGGAGACCCAGTACTTC
D gene: -
J gene: TRBJ2-5
V gene: TRBV4-2

CDR3 protein: CASSRTSGGINEQFF
CDR3 DNA: TGTGCCAGCAGCCGGACTAGCGGGGGTATCAATGAGCAGTTCTTC
D gene: TRBD2
J gene: TRBJ2-1
V gene: TRBV11-2

CDR3 protein: CASSLAWGANTEAFF
CDR3 DNA: TGCGCCAGCAGCTTGGCCTGGGGGGCAAACACTGAAGCTTTCTTT
D gene: -
J gene: TRBJ1-1
V gene: TRBV5-1

CDR3 protein: CASSLVGAPDNEQFF
CDR3 DNA: TGCGCCAGCAGCTTGGTCGGGGCCCCAGACAATGAGCAGTTCTTC
D gene: -
J gene: TRBJ2-1
V gene: TRBV5-1

CDR3 protein: CASSSGTAYYGYTF
CDR3 DNA: TGTGCCAGTAGTAGCGGGACAGCCTACTATGGCTACACCTTC
D gene: TRBD1
J gene: TRBJ1-2
V gene: TRBV19

CDR3 protein: CATSDSTGLETWNEQFF
CDR3 DNA: TGTGCCACCAGTGATTCGACAGGGTTGGAGACTTGGAATGAGCAGTTCTTC
D gene: TRBD1
J gene: TRBJ2-1
V gene: TRBV24-1

CDR3 protein: CASSLGTQPNEKLFF
CDR3 DNA: TGTGCCAGCAGCTTAGGAACGCAGCCTAATGAAAAACTGTTTTTT
D gene: -
J gene: TRBJ1-4
V gene: TRBV11-2

CDR3 protein: CASSVVRGGTEAFF
CDR3 DNA: TGTGCCAGCAGCGTCGTGAGGGGCGGCACTGAAGCTTTCTTT
D gene: -
J gene: TRBJ1-1
V gene: TRBV2